The clone carrying this TCR beta chain was recorded many times. Its target is not known. The germline V gene has CDR1 SGHRS and CDR2 YFSETQ. With V trimmed by 2 bases and J by 5 bases, 5 bases remained unmatched. This CDR3 is built from 14 residues. The time point here: longitudinal time-point 1 (baseline). Unsorted libraries were prepared from 2 million PBMCs held at -80 C. This sample is part of a study of neurological immune-mediated disorders. Study-wide findings and caveats: The greatest TCR clonal expansion occurred in HTLV-1-associated myelopathy and the least in multiple sclerosis, which fell below healthy controls. Private repertoires in all groups were suggested by the absence of shared CDR3 amino acid sequences among expanded clones across subjects.

TCRdb recomputed calls from the 5' RACE reads with MiXCR, one row per CDR3 protein. The sample holds around 60,000 distinct CDR3 sequences; roughly 10% are singletons and the top ten take 6.6%. What was sequenced was PBMCs. The genes are TRBV5-1 and TRBJ2-5; TRBD1 aligns across 8 bases. The sequence came from a male donor with HTLV-1-associated myelopathy (HAM/TSP). The DNA for the CDR3 is TGCGCCAGCAGCTTCGCAGGGGGCGCGGAGACCCAGTACTTC. This encodes CASSFAGGAETQYF.